This T cell receptor (beta chain) was captured in a study of blood T cell repertoires in COVID-19. Overall study: There were acute and convalescent COVID-19 samples, and they came from the United States, Italy and Spain.

Participants' own reports of clinical history determined their cohort assignment. Original handling: Estimation of nucleated cell counts was performed using reference gene primer amplification. Sequencing was performed with immunoSEQ multiplex PCR; in TCRdb, only in-frame clones are kept and a portion is missing. V, J and clone size reflect that table, while D and trimming were determined from the DNA. The top ten hold under 0.75% of the sample, which has 450,000 to 500,000 clones, about nine tenths seen once. The CDR3 has 17 residues. CDR1 ENHRY and CDR2 SYGVKD come from the germline V gene. Trimming took 2 bases from V and 1 from J, leaving 17 bases between them.

The receptor was isolated from a woman aged 18 to 35 who had recovered from COVID-19. This chain connects TRBV10-3 to TRBJ2-5, with a tentative D call TRBD2 (6 bases). The sample comprised PBMCs or T cells enriched from blood (not recorded which). As DNA, the CDR3 is TGTGCCATCAGTGAGGGAGGGTATAGTGCAGCCCAAGAGACCCAGTACTTC. Amino acid sequence: CAISEGGYSAAQETQYF.